This TCR beta chain stems from a study of T cells in Graves' hyperthyroidism and ophthalmopathy. Background on the study: The initial diagnosis was the point when peripheral blood was collected, ahead of any treatment. Study-wide results and caveats: A median around 6 months before onset, the model predicted ophthalmopathy. Expanded thyroid clonotypes (above 0.001) were mostly also found in blood.

The TCR beta CDR3 regions underwent amplification using RNA transcripts as the source. The TCR CDR3 first-round RT-PCR relied on the HTBI primer set. TCRdb fed the multiplex PCR reads into MiXCR, producing one record per CDR3 protein. The table records over 150,000 distinct CDR3 sequences, over 15% of them present only once. This clonotype was counted ten times or more. The antigen remains undetermined. The CDR3 extends over 15 amino acids. V dropped 7 bases and J dropped 0; count of bases not matched to a gene: 6. Germline loops: CDR1 SNHLY, CDR2 FYNNEI. The chain carries TRBV2 and TRBJ2-1, with 7 bases fitting TRBD2. Sequenced: blood. This receptor was identified in a woman in her fifties or sixties with Graves' hyperthyroidism. CDR3 sequence (DNA): TGTGCCAGCACCGCAGCGGGGCCCTCCTACAATGAGCAGTTCTTC. Its protein product is CASTAAGPSYNEQFF.